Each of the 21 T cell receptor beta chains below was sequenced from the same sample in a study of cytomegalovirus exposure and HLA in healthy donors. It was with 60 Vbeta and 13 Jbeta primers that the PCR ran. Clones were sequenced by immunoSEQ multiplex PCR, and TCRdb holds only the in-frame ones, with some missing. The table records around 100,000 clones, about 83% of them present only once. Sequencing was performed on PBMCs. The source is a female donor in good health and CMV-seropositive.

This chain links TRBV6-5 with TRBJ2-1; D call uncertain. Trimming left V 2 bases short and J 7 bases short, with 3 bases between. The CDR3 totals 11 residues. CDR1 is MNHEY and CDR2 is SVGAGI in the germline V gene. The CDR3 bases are TGTGCCAGCAGTTACCGGAATGAGCAGTTCTTC. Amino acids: CASSYRNEQFF.

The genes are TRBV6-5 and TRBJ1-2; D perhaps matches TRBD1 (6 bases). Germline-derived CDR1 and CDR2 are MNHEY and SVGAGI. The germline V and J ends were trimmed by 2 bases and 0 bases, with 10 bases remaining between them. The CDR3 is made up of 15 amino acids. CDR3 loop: CASSYGDRPNYGYTF. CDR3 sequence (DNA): TGTGCCAGCAGTTACGGAGACAGGCCTAACTATGGCTACACCTTC.

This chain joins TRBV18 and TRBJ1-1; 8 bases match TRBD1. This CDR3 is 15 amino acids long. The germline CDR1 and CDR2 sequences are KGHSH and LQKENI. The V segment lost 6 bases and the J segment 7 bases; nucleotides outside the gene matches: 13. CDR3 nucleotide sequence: TGTGCCAGCTCCTTGGCAGGACAGGGTCCCTTTGAAGCTTTCTTT. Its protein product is CASSLAGQGPFEAFF.

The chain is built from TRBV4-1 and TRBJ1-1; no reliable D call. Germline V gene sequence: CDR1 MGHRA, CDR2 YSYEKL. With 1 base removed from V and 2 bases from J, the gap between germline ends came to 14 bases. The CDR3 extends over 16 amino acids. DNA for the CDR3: TGCGCCAGCAGCCAAGCCCTGTTCAGAAAAAACACTGAAGCTTTCTTT. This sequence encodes CASSQALFRKNTEAFF.

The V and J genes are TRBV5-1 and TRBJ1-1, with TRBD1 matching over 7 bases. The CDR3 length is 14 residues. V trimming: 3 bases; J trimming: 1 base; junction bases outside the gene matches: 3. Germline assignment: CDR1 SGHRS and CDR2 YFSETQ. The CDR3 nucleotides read TGCGCCAGCAGCTCGGGACAGAAGAACACTGAAGCTTTCTTT. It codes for CASSSGQKNTEAFF. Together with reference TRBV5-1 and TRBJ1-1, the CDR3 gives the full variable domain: KAGVTQTPRYLIKTRGQQVTLSCSPISGHRSVSWYQQTPGQGLQFLFEYFSETQRNKGNFPGRFSGRQFSNSRSEMNVSTLELGDSALYLCASSSGQKNTEAFFGQGTRLTVV.

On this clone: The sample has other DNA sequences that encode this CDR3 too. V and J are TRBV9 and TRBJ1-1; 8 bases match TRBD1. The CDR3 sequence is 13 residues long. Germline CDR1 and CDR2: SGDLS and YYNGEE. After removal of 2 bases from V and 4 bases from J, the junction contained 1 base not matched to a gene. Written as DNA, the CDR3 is TGTGCCAGCAGCGTCACAGGGGGCACTGAAGCTTTCTTT. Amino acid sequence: CASSVTGGTEAFF.

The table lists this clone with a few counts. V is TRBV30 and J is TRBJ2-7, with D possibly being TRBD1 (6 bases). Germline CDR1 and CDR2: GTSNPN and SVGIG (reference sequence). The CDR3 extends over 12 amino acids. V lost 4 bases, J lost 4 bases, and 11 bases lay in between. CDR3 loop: CAWKTGIYEQYF. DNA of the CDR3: TGTGCCTGGAAAACAGGGATTTACGAGCAGTACTTC. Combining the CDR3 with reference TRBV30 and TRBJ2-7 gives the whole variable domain SQTIHQWPATLVQPVGSPLSLECTVEGTSNPNLYWYRQAAGRGLQLLFYSVGIGQISSEVPQNLSASRPQDRQFILSSKKLLLSDSGFYLCAWKTGIYEQYFGPGTRLTVT.

CDR3 coding DNA: TGTGCCAGCTCACCACCGATGGGGGCAGAATATGGCTACACCTTC. Translating it yields CASSPPMGAEYGYTF. The genes are TRBV18 and TRBJ1-2, with D tentatively TRBD1 (6 bases). V was clipped by 0 bases and J by 5 bases, with 13 bases between them. Per the germline V gene, CDR1 is KGHSH and CDR2 is LQKENI. This CDR3 spans 15 amino acids.

In DNA form, the CDR3 reads TGTGCCAGCAGCACCAGCGGGAGATACTACAATGAGCAGTTCTTC. Its protein is CASSTSGRYYNEQFF. The V gene is TRBV7-8, the J gene TRBJ2-1; 8 bases are shared with TRBD2. The V segment lost 5 bases and the J segment 3 bases; nucleotides outside the gene matches: 6. The CDR3 loop spans 15 amino acids. In germline, CDR1 is SGHVS, CDR2 FQNEAQ.

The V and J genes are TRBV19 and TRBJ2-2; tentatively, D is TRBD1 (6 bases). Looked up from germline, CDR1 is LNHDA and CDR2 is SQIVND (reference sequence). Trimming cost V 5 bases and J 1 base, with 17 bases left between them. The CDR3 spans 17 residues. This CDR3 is CASSPQTGQRNTGELFF. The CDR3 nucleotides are TGTGCCAGTAGTCCTCAAACAGGACAGAGGAACACCGGGGAGCTGTTTTTT. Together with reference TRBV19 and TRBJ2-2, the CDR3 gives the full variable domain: DGGITQSPKYLFRKEGQNVTLSCEQNLNHDAMYWYRQDPGQGLRLIYYSQIVNDFQKGDIAEGYSVSREKKESFPLTVTSAQKNPTAFYLCASSPQTGQRNTGELFFGEGSRLTVL.

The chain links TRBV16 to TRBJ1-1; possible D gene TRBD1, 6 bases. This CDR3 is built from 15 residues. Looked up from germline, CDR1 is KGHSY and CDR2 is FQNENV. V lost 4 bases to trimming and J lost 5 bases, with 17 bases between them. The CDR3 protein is CASSPLTGGRTEAFF. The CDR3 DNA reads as TGTGCCAGCAGCCCCCTAACGGGGGGCAGGACTGAAGCTTTCTTT. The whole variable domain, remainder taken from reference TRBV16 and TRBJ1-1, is GEEVAQTPKHLVRGEGQKAKLYCAPIKGHSYVFWYQQVLKNEFKFLISFQNENVFDETGMPKERFSAKCLPNSPCSLEIQATKLEDSAVYFCASSPLTGGRTEAFFGQGTRLTVV.

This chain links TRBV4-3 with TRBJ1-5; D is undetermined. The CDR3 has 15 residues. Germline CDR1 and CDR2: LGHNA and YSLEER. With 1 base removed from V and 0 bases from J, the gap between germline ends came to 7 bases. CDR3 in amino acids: CASSQVADSNQPQHF. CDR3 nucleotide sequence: TGCGCCAGCAGCCAAGTCGCAGATAGCAATCAGCCCCAGCATTTT.

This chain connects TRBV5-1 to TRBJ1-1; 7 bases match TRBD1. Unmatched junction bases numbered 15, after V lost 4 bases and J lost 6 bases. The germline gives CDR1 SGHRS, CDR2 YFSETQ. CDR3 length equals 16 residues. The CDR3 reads CASSTGTAVGWSEAFF. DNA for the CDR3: TGCGCCAGCAGCACAGGGACAGCGGTCGGGTGGTCTGAAGCTTTCTTT.

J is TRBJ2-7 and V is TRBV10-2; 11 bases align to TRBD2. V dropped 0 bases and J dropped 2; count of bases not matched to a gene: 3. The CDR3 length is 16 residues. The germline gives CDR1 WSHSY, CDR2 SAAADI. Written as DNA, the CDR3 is TGCGCCAGCAGTGAGTCTGGGACTAGCGGAACCTACGAGCAGTACTTC. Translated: CASSESGTSGTYEQYF.

CDR3 in DNA: TGTGCCAGCTCACCGACGGACAGGGCGAACTATGGCTACACCTTC. Translating gives CASSPTDRANYGYTF. The rearrangement joins TRBV18 to TRBJ1-2; 8 nucleotides line up with TRBD1. CDR3 length: 15 amino acids. CDR1 and CDR2 from the germline V gene are KGHSH and LQKENI. The ends lost 3 bases at V and 2 bases at J; junction bases unmatched: 5.

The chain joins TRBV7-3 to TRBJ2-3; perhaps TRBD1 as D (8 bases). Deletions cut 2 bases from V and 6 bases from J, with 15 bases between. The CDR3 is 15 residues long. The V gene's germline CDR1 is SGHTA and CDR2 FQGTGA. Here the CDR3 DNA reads TGTGCCAGCAGCTTATCGCAACAGGGGGGGGATACGCAGTATTTT. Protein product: CASSLSQQGGDTQYF. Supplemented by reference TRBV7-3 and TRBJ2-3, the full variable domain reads GAGVSQTPSNKVTEKGKYVELRCDPISGHTALYWYRQSLGQGPEFLIYFQGTGAADDSGLPNDRFFAVRPEGSVSTLKIQRTERGDSAVYLCASSLSQQGGDTQYFGPGTRLTVL.

The CDR3 protein is CASRLPGQGTFLNYGYTF. The CDR3 bases are TGTGCCAGCAGGCTCCCGGGACAGGGGACCTTCTTAAACTATGGCTACACCTTC. J is TRBJ1-2 and V is TRBV7-2, with 10 positions matching TRBD1. J lost 2 bases, V lost 6 bases, and 15 bases had no gene match. The CDR3 runs to 18 residues. Germline V gene data show CDR1 as SGHTA and CDR2 as FQGNSA.

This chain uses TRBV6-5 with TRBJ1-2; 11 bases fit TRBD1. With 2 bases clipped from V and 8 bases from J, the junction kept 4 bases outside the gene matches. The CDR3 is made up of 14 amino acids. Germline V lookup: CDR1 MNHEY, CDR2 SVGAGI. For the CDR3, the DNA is TGTGCCAGCAGTTACACCGGACAGGGGGCCGGCTACACCTTC. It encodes CASSYTGQGAGYTF.

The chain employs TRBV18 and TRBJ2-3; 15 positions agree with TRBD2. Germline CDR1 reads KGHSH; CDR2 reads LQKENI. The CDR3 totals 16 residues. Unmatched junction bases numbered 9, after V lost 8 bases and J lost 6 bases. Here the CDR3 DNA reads TGTGCCAGCCAACTGATCGGACTAGCGGGGGGGGATACGCAGTATTTT. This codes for CASQLIGLAGGDTQYF.

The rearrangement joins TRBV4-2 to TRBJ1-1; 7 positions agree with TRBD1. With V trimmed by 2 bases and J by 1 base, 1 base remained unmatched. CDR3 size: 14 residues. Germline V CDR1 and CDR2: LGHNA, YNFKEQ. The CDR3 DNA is TGTGCCAGCAGCCAACGACAGGGGAACACTGAAGCTTTCTTT. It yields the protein CASSQRQGNTEAFF.

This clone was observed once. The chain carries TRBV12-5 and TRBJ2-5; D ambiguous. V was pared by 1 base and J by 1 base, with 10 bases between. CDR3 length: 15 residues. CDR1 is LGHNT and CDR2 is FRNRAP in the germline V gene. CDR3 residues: CASGLGLMIQETQYF. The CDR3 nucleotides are TGTGCTAGTGGTTTGGGACTTATGATCCAAGAGACCCAGTACTTC.